Shown below are 14 T cell receptor beta chains from a single sample sequenced in a study of shared clonotypes between healthy human individuals (dated by TCRdb to between 2020 and 2021). The library was prepared using the immunoSEQ multiplex PCR assay. Drawn from immuneACCESS, this table holds only the in-frame rearrangements with V and J called that TCRdb kept. Clones are partly lost; checked studies trace under half to an unresolved V gene and leave the rest unexplained. Here the sample has 1,500,000 or so clones; approximately 98.5% occur a single time. 0.3% to 0.45% of the sample comes from the top ten. Sequencing was carried out using naive CD4+ T cells sorted from blood. The cell subset or site label here, explained by the study, means: CD45RA+ positively selected. The receptors here all came from a man younger than 45 in good health.

In this sample, this clone turned up once. J is TRBJ2-1 and V is TRBV5-6; D could derive from TRBD1 or TRBD2 (5 bases each). The germline gives CDR1 SGHDT, CDR2 YYEEEE. The CDR3 has 18 residues. The V gene lost 4 bases and the J gene lost 1 base, with 21 bases spanning the gap. CDR3 sequence reads: CASSPTGPKVKSYNEQFF. In DNA form, the CDR3 reads TGTGCCAGCAGCCCGACGGGACCTAAGGTGAAATCCTACAATGAGCAGTTCTTC.

This clone has a single count. The V call is TRBV9, the J call TRBJ1-2; maybe TRBD1 (5 bases). The CDR3 runs to 15 residues. The V gene's germline CDR1 is SGDLS and CDR2 YYNGEE. Trimming left V 2 bases short and J 7 bases short, with 18 bases between. The CDR3 protein is CASSVDGTKTSGYTF. In DNA, the CDR3 is TGTGCCAGCAGCGTCGACGGGACCAAGACGTCTGGCTACACCTTC.

Turning to this clone: One junction end disagrees with the germline gene, perhaps due to a read error. This rearrangement joins TRBV28 to TRBJ2-2; 8 nucleotides align to TRBD2. Germline lookup yields CDR1 MDHEN and CDR2 SYDVKM. This CDR3 has 14 residues. The DNA for the CDR3 is TGTGCCAGCATTTTAGCGGGAAACACCGGGGAGCTGTTTTTT. This encodes CASILAGNTGELFF.

This chain joins TRBV6-6 and TRBJ2-1; TRBD1 matches at 7 bases. The CDR3 sequence is 13 residues long. In germline, CDR1 is MNHNY, CDR2 SVGAGI (reference sequence). The V and J ends lost 3 bases and 8 bases, in that order; junction bases with no gene match: 4. This CDR3 reads CASSYRQGHEQFF. The DNA for the CDR3 is TGTGCCAGCAGTTATCGACAGGGCCATGAGCAGTTCTTC.

The J gene is TRBJ2-7, the V gene TRBV7-2; the match to TRBD2 covers 9 bases. The trim removed 3 bases at V and 3 bases at J, leaving 3 bases unmatched. The CDR3 length is 14 residues. Per the germline V gene, CDR1 is SGHTA and CDR2 is FQGNSA. The CDR3 DNA is TGTGCCAGCAGCTTCGCGGGAGGGGTCTACGAGCAGTACTTC. Its translation: CASSFAGGVYEQYF.

The V call is TRBV9, the J call TRBJ2-6; no clear D gene. This CDR3 has 14 residues. The V gene lost 2 bases and the J gene lost 2 bases, with 5 bases spanning the gap. CDR1 SGDLS and CDR2 YYNGEE come from the germline V gene. Here the CDR3 reads CASSVETGANVLTF. CDR3 nucleotides: TGTGCCAGCAGCGTGGAAACTGGGGCCAACGTCCTGACTTTC.

The chain links TRBV18 to TRBJ2-5; D might be TRBD2 (5 bases). From germline, CDR1 is KGHSH and CDR2 LQKENI. Deletions cut 1 base from V and 3 bases from J, with 12 bases between. The CDR3 is 15 residues long. Here the CDR3 reads CASSPLPGLEETQYF. CDR3 in DNA: TGTGCCAGCTCACCACTTCCCGGACTCGAAGAGACCCAGTACTTC.

The chain is built from TRBV14 and TRBJ2-3, with 7 bases aligning to TRBD1. The CDR3 contains 16 residues. The germline V gene encodes CDR1 SGHDN and CDR2 FVKESK. The V segment lost 4 bases and the J segment 1 base; nucleotides outside the gene matches: 8. The CDR3 loop is CASSLRRDSRTDTQYF. The DNA of the CDR3 is TGTGCCAGCAGCCTCCGAAGGGACAGCCGCACAGATACGCAGTATTTT.

This chain connects TRBV11-2 to TRBJ2-3; D is ambiguous. The CDR3 sequence is 15 residues long. CDR1 and CDR2 from the germline V gene are SGHAT and FQNNGV. The V and J ends lost 2 bases and 3 bases respectively, with 12 bases between them. The CDR3 DNA sequence: TGTGCCAGCAGCTTACAGTCTATTATGACAGATACGCAGTATTTT. Translating gives CASSLQSIMTDTQYF.

The chain combines TRBV19 with TRBJ2-7, with no clear D. Trimming stripped 3 bases from V and 3 bases from J, with 15 bases between. This CDR3 has 15 amino acids. Germline V gene data show CDR1 as LNHDA and CDR2 as SQIVND (reference sequence). CDR3 sequence (DNA): TGTGCCAGTAGTATGGTTGGTTCACAGCACTACGAGCAGTACTTC. Amino acids: CASSMVGSQHYEQYF.

The V call is TRBV6-5, the J call TRBJ1-4, with 8 bases that match TRBD1. The CDR3 is 14 residues long. Losses at the gene ends were 7 bases for V and 7 bases for J; bases not matched to a gene: 8. CDR1 is MNHEY, CDR2 SVGAGI, per germline. CDR3 DNA: TGTGCCAGCACCGAAACAGGGGGGGGTGAAAAACTGTTTTTT. Residues: CASTETGGGEKLFF.

This clone was picked up one time. The chain links TRBV4-2 to TRBJ2-4; 7 nucleotides match TRBD1. V dropped 1 base and J dropped 8; count of bases not matched to a gene: 8. Germline values: CDR1 LGHNA, CDR2 YNFKEQ. The CDR3 runs to 15 residues. In nucleotides, the CDR3 is TGTGCCAGCAGCCAAGGTCTACAGGGGTGGGACATTCAGTACTTC. This codes for CASSQGLQGWDIQYF.

In regard to this clone: At one of its ends the junction is not consistent with the germline gene, which may arise from a read error. In DNA form, the CDR3 reads TGTGCCAGCAGCTTAGTTCCGGGACAGGGGTCCTCCGAGCAGTACTTC. This encodes CASSLVPGQGSSEQYF. V and J are TRBV7-6 and TRBJ2-7; 10 nucleotides agree with TRBD1. Germline-derived CDR1 and CDR2 are SGHVS and FNYEAQ. The CDR3 is 16 residues long.

The rearrangement joins TRBV6-5 to TRBJ2-4; D not resolved. The V gene's germline CDR1 is MNHEY and CDR2 SVGAGI. V dropped 0 bases and J dropped 0 bases, with 6 bases sitting between them. This CDR3 has 15 residues. The CDR3 nucleotides are TGTGCCAGCAGTTACTCACAAACAGCCAAAAACATTCAGTACTTC. Encoded protein: CASSYSQTAKNIQYF.